The next 10 T cell receptor beta chains were all read from a single sample in a study of T cells in Graves' hyperthyroidism and ophthalmopathy (dated by TCRdb to about 2019). Library method: multiplex PCR. TCRdb names Illumina HiSeq 2000 as the instrument used. The TCR beta CDR3 regions were amplified from RNA transcripts. The TCR CDR3 was subjected to a first round of RT-PCR using the HTBI primer set and the Qiagen OneStep RT-PCR kit. TCRdb reworked the public reads: Q25 trimming with fastp, MiXCR clone assembly, productive beta chains retained. All rows with the same CDR3 protein become a single entry with the most common DNA and genes. The sample contains roughly 260,000 distinct CDR3 sequences, approximately 14% of them found a single time. The top ten clonotypes cover roughly 14% of the sample. The sequencing input was blood. The source is a woman aged 40 to 55 with Graves' hyperthyroidism that later progressed to Graves' ophthalmopathy.

V and J are TRBV29-1 and TRBJ2-3, with 7 bases that match TRBD2. Germline V gene sequence: CDR1 SQVTM, CDR2 ANQGSEA. J gave up 6 bases and V 6 bases, and 9 bases lay outside the gene matches. The CDR3 has 13 residues. CDR3 in amino acids: CSVVGGPGDTQYF. DNA for the CDR3: TGCAGCGTGGTGGGAGGGCCGGGGGATACGCAGTATTTT.

This clonotype was observed at least ten times. The chain employs TRBV6-1 and TRBJ1-1, with TRBD1 as a possible D gene (5 bases). Trimming took 6 bases from V and 4 from J, leaving 18 bases between them. Germline V gene data show CDR1 as MNHNS and CDR2 as SASEGT. The CDR3 totals 15 residues. The CDR3 loop reads CASSRLEGRFTEAFF. As DNA, the CDR3 is TGTGCCAGCAGCAGGCTAGAGGGGCGATTCACTGAAGCTTTCTTT.

This clonotype has a count of ten or more. The rearrangement links TRBV12-3 or TRBV12-4 to TRBJ1-5; possibly TRBD1 for D (5 bases). The ends were cut back, 3 bases at V and 1 base at J, with 7 bases in the middle. CDR3 length: 14 amino acids. DNA for the CDR3: TGTGCCAGCAGTTTTAGGGACAGCAATCAGCCCCAGCATTTT. Translation gives CASSFRDSNQPQHF.

This clonotype has at least ten counts. V is TRBV11-2 and J is TRBJ2-3; TRBD2 agrees at 11 bases. Trimming cost V 3 bases and J 4 bases; bases outside gene matches: 6. The CDR3 is 16 residues long. Germline CDR1 and CDR2: SGHAT and FQNNGV. The CDR3 reads CASSFELAGAADTQYF. The CDR3 nucleotides read TGTGCCAGCAGCTTCGAACTAGCGGGAGCCGCAGATACGCAGTATTTT.

The rearrangement uses TRBV4-1 and TRBJ2-3; tentative D call: TRBD2 (6 bases). The V and J ends lost 4 bases and 3 bases respectively, with 17 bases between them. The CDR3 extends over 16 amino acids. Germline V gene data show CDR1 as MGHRA and CDR2 as YSYEKL. CDR3 coding DNA: TGCGCCAGCAGCCCATCCTTGACGCGGGATACAGATACGCAGTATTTT. Translation gives CASSPSLTRDTDTQYF.

This clonotype has just one count. The rearrangement joins TRBV6-2 or TRBV6-3 to TRBJ2-1, with 8 positions matching TRBD2. There are 14 residues in the CDR3. V shed 7 bases and J 6 bases; nucleotides not matched to a gene: 8. Germline CDR1 reads MNHEY; CDR2 reads SVGEGT. The CDR3 reads CASIRGGAVNEQFF. The CDR3 coding sequence is TGTGCCAGCATCCGGGGGGGGGCAGTCAATGAGCAGTTCTTC.

The chain couples TRBV4-1 to TRBJ1-4; D gene ambiguous. The CDR3 length is 15 residues. V lost 4 bases to trimming and J lost 3 bases, with 12 bases between them. Germline values: CDR1 MGHRA, CDR2 YSYEKL. The CDR3 region has the DNA TGCGCCAGCAGCCGAGCACCGGGAGCTAATGAAAAACTGTTTTTT. Encoded protein: CASSRAPGANEKLFF.

This clonotype has at least ten counts. The gene calls are TRBV7-9 and TRBJ1-5; D unclear. This CDR3 is built from 16 residues. V lost 2 bases to trimming and J lost 6 bases, with 17 bases between them. Germline lookup yields CDR1 SEHNR and CDR2 FQNEAQ (reference sequence). In nucleotides, the CDR3 is TGTGCCAGCAGCTTATCTGTCAGCGCCGCAGGTCAGCCCCAGCATTTT. Translating gives CASSLSVSAAGQPQHF. The full variable domain, in which reference TRBV7-9 and TRBJ1-5 provide the parts outside the CDR3, is DTGVSQNPRHKITKRGQNVTFRCDPISEHNRLYWYRQTLGQGPEFLTYFQNEAQLEKSRLLSDRFSAERPKGSFSTLEIQRTEQGDSAMYLCASSLSVSAAGQPQHFGDGTRLSIL.

This clonotype has at least ten counts. CDR3 coding DNA: TGTGCCAGCAGTTTAGCGCAGGGGAAGTTTCAGCCCCAGCATTTT. Translated: CASSLAQGKFQPQHF. J is TRBJ1-5 and V is TRBV28; TRBD1 is a possible D gene (6 bases). The germline V gene has CDR1 MDHEN and CDR2 SYDVKM. V was trimmed by 2 bases and J by 6 bases, leaving 14 bases between them. The CDR3 covers 15 residues. Filled out from reference TRBV28 and TRBJ1-5, the complete variable domain reads DVKVTQSSRYLVKRTGEKVFLECVQDMDHENMFWYRQDPGLGLRLIYFSYDVKMKEKGDIPEGYSVSREKKERFSLILESASTNQTSMYLCASSLAQGKFQPQHFGDGTRLSIL.

In this sample, this clonotype turned up many times. This chain joins TRBV20-1 and TRBJ2-5; maybe TRBD2 (6 bases). V was trimmed by 3 bases and J by 7 bases, leaving 12 bases between them. The CDR3 is 12 amino acids. From germline, CDR1 is DFQATT and CDR2 SNEGSKA (reference sequence). Written as DNA, the CDR3 is TGCAGTGCTAGCGGGAGTTTAGTGACCCAGTACTTC. It translates to CSASGSLVTQYF.